These 25 T cell receptor beta chains originate from one sample sequenced in a study of blood T cell repertoires in COVID-19 (dated by TCRdb to 2018 to 2021). The protocol used for the library was the immunoSEQ multiplex PCR assay. Imported from immuneACCESS, the table was reduced by TCRdb to in-frame sequences with V and J called. These copies leave out some clones; in studies compared against another copy, an unresolved V gene accounts for under half, and the cause of the remainder is not known. The sample yields 15,000 to 20,000 clones; about 92% were counted once. Roughly 5.8% of the sample belongs to the ten largest clones. Sequencing was performed on peripheral blood. Source of these receptors: a human donor in a cohort sampled during active COVID-19.

The V gene is TRBV30, the J gene TRBJ1-5; D call uncertain. Looked up from germline, CDR1 is GTSNPN and CDR2 is SVGIG (reference sequence). The V gene lost 2 bases and the J gene lost 6 bases, with 8 bases spanning the gap. The CDR3 totals 12 residues. In nucleotides, the CDR3 is TGTGCCTGGAGTAGTTCGGGTCAGCCCCAGCATTTT. Protein product: CAWSSSGQPQHF.

The count of this clone is one. The chain uses TRBV11-2 and TRBJ2-1, with 10 bases identical to TRBD2. Germline V lookup: CDR1 SGHAT, CDR2 FQNNGV. There are 15 residues in the CDR3. V lost 7 bases to trimming and J lost 3 bases; unmatched junction nucleotides: 6. CDR3: CASTRLAGLYNEQFF. The CDR3 coding sequence is TGTGCCAGCACTCGACTAGCGGGCCTCTACAATGAGCAGTTCTTC.

This clone was detected once. The chain is built from TRBV9 and TRBJ2-1; 7 nucleotides agree with TRBD1. Looked up from germline, CDR1 is SGDLS and CDR2 is YYNGEE. This CDR3 comprises 15 residues. V was clipped by 2 bases and J by 7 bases; unmatched bases: 9. CDR3 amino acids: CASSVKGARGNEQFF. The CDR3 region has the DNA TGTGCCAGCAGCGTCAAGGGGGCTCGGGGAAATGAGCAGTTCTTC.

The J gene is TRBJ2-1, the V gene TRBV28, with 8 bases identical to TRBD2. CDR3 length equals 14 residues. Losses at the gene ends were 3 bases for V and 7 bases for J; bases not matched to a gene: 5. Germline V gives CDR1 MDHEN, CDR2 SYDVKM. DNA for the CDR3: TGTGCCAGCAGTTTTAGCGGGAATACGAATGAGCAGTTCTTC. Encoded protein: CASSFSGNTNEQFF.

This clone has a single count. V and J are TRBV10-2 and TRBJ2-1, with TRBD2 matching 11 bases. The CDR3 covers 14 residues. The germline gives CDR1 WSHSY, CDR2 SAAADI. The ends lost 8 bases at V and 3 bases at J; junction bases unmatched: 3. As DNA, the CDR3 is TGCGCCAGCGGGGGGACTAGCGGCTACAATGAGCAGTTCTTC. Protein sequence: CASGGTSGYNEQFF.

J is TRBJ2-2 and V is TRBV19; D remains unclear. Trimming cost V 10 bases and J 1 base, with 16 bases left between them. From germline, CDR1 is LNHDA and CDR2 SQIVND (reference sequence). The CDR3 is 15 residues long. The CDR3, as DNA: TGTGCCACTACCGCGGCTGCCTGGAACACCGGGGAGCTGTTTTTT. It specifies CATTAAAWNTGELFF.

The chain couples TRBV12-3 or TRBV12-4 to TRBJ2-1; D may be TRBD1 (5 bases). CDR3 size: 11 residues. V was cut by 10 bases and J by 7 bases, with 11 bases left in between. The CDR3 spells CAIRQGNEQFF. The DNA for the CDR3 is TGTGCCATACGCCAGGGTAATGAGCAGTTCTTC.

CDR3 loop: CASSQSIYTQYF. In DNA form, the CDR3 reads TGTGCCAGCAGCCAAAGCATCTATACGCAGTATTTT. This sequence joins TRBV4-2 and TRBJ2-3; D gene uncertain. The ends were cut back, 2 bases at V and 7 bases at J, with 7 bases in the middle. The CDR3 loop spans 12 amino acids. CDR1 and CDR2 (germline): LGHNA, YNFKEQ.

In this sample, this clone turned up once. The V and J genes are TRBV11-1 and TRBJ2-1; a possible D gene is TRBD2 (5 bases). Germline CDR1 is SGHAT and CDR2 is FQDESV (reference sequence). CDR3 length equals 11 residues. Trimming pared 2 bases from V and 10 bases from J, leaving 6 bases between. In DNA, the CDR3 is TGTGCCAGCAGCTTAAAGCGGGAGCAGTTCTTC. It encodes CASSLKREQFF.

V usage is TRBV25-1 and J usage is TRBJ1-1, with TRBD1 as a possible D gene (6 bases). The germline V gene has CDR1 MGHDK and CDR2 SYGVNS. Trimming cost V 6 bases and J 4 bases, with 9 bases left between them. The length of the CDR3 is 12 residues. CDR3 DNA: TGTGCCAGCAGGGGGGGGCCCACTGAAGCTTTCTTT. As protein: CASRGGPTEAFF. The whole variable domain, remainder taken from reference TRBV25-1 and TRBJ1-1, is EADIYQTPRYLVIGTGKKITLECSQTMGHDKMYWYQQDPGMELHLIHYSYGVNSTEKGDLSSESTVSRIRTEHFPLTLESARPSHTSQYLCASRGGPTEAFFGQGTRLTVV.

V is TRBV18 and J is TRBJ2-5; 7 nucleotides agree with TRBD1. This CDR3 spans 14 amino acids. Per germline, CDR1 KGHSH and CDR2 LQKENI. V shed 3 bases, J shed 2 bases, and the junction held 3 bases outside the gene matches. This CDR3 is CASSPNRGQETQYF. Written as DNA, the CDR3 is TGTGCCAGCTCACCGAACAGGGGACAAGAGACCCAGTACTTC.

This chain uses TRBV24-1 with TRBJ2-5; weak D call: TRBD2 (5 bases). CDR1 is KGHDR and CDR2 is SFDVKD in the germline V gene. The CDR3 spans 14 residues. Trimming cost V 0 bases and J 3 bases, with 7 bases left between them. Here the CDR3 reads CATSDLRREETQYF. CDR3 DNA sequence: TGTGCCACCAGTGATTTGCGGCGGGAAGAGACCCAGTACTTC.

This chain links TRBV19 with TRBJ2-3; 7 nucleotides line up with TRBD2. Germline loops: CDR1 LNHDA, CDR2 SQIVND (reference sequence). Trimming took 5 bases from V and 5 from J; bases not matched to a gene: 10. The CDR3 is made up of 15 amino acids. In DNA, the CDR3 is TGTGCCAGTAGTGAAGGGGCCGGGAGGAAAGATACGCAGTATTTT. Protein product: CASSEGAGRKDTQYF.

This chain uses TRBV9 with TRBJ1-1; 7 bases map to TRBD1. Germline V gives CDR1 SGDLS, CDR2 YYNGEE. CDR3 length: 15 amino acids. Losses at the gene ends were 4 bases for V and 5 bases for J; bases not matched to a gene: 11. The CDR3 nucleotides read TGTGCCAGCAGCCCCCGACAGGGCTTGGCAACTGAAGCTTTCTTT. It yields the protein CASSPRQGLATEAFF.

V usage is TRBV2 and J usage is TRBJ2-3, with TRBD1 identical over 8 bases. The CDR3 totals 14 residues. Looked up from germline, CDR1 is SNHLY and CDR2 is FYNNEI. V trimming: 6 bases; J trimming: 6 bases; junction bases outside the gene matches: 8. The CDR3 protein is CASRSDRGRDTQYF. The CDR3 DNA is TGTGCCAGCAGATCTGACAGGGGCAGGGATACGCAGTATTTT.

This chain joins TRBV3-1 (or the pseudogene TRBV3-2) and TRBJ2-1; possibly TRBD2 for D (6 bases). With 4 bases removed from V and 1 base from J, the gap between germline ends came to 11 bases. This CDR3 has 15 residues. The germline gives CDR1 LGHDT, CDR2 YNNKEL (reference sequence). CDR3 protein: CASSLEGTSYNEQFF. CDR3 bases: TGTGCCAGCAGCCTAGAGGGGACTTCCTACAATGAGCAGTTCTTC.

The chain uses TRBV5-1 and TRBJ2-7; TRBD1 agrees at 11 bases. The germline CDR1 and CDR2 sequences are SGHRS and YFSETQ. The V gene end was trimmed by 4 bases and the J gene end by 5 bases; junction bases not matched to a gene: 5. The CDR3 runs to 14 residues. The CDR3 DNA is TGCGCCAGCAGCCAGGGACAGGGGGTGAACGAGCAGTACTTC. It translates to CASSQGQGVNEQYF.

The chain employs TRBV7-9 and TRBJ1-3; 7 bases agree with TRBD1. Germline V gene sequence: CDR1 SEHNR, CDR2 FQNEAQ (reference sequence). V was clipped by 5 bases and J by 4 bases; unmatched bases: 8. This CDR3 is 15 amino acids long. CDR3 bases: TGTGCCAGCAGCCGCACAGGGGTCGCCGGAAACACCATATATTTT. It translates to CASSRTGVAGNTIYF.

The J gene is TRBJ1-2, the V gene TRBV27; no clear D. From germline, CDR1 is MNHEY and CDR2 SMNVEV (reference sequence). This CDR3 has 16 residues. Deletions cut 2 bases from V and 2 bases from J, with 15 bases between. In DNA form, the CDR3 reads TGTGCCAGCAGTTTAACACGGTGGGCAGTAAACTATGGCTACACCTTC. Translation gives CASSLTRWAVNYGYTF.

V and J are TRBV11-2 and TRBJ2-5; 10 bases match TRBD1. Trimming cost V 6 bases and J 5 bases; bases outside gene matches: 9. Germline assignment: CDR1 SGHAT and CDR2 FQNNGV. The CDR3 runs to 15 residues. The CDR3 protein is CASRGTGTGDETQYF. The CDR3 DNA reads as TGTGCCAGCAGGGGAACCGGGACAGGGGACGAGACCCAGTACTTC.

The V gene is TRBV6-5, the J gene TRBJ2-2; D perhaps matches TRBD1 (5 bases). This CDR3 has 14 residues. The ends were cut back, 8 bases at V and 4 bases at J, with 14 bases in the middle. Germline CDR1 and CDR2: MNHEY and SVGAGI. The CDR3 reads CASGAAGLTGELFF. The CDR3 coding sequence is TGTGCCAGCGGGGCCGCAGGGCTCACCGGGGAGCTGTTTTTT.

V is TRBV6-2 or TRBV6-3 and J is TRBJ2-7; 11 bases are a match to TRBD1. The germline V gene encodes CDR1 MNHEY and CDR2 SVGEGT. With V trimmed by 5 bases and J by 7 bases, 7 bases remained unmatched. The CDR3 has 14 residues. The CDR3 sequence is CASSIRDRGGEQYF. CDR3 DNA: TGTGCCAGCAGTATCCGGGACAGGGGGGGTGAGCAGTACTTC.

This clone was found once. This chain links TRBV18 with TRBJ2-1, with 10 bases matching TRBD2. The CDR3 covers 15 residues. The V gene end was trimmed by 2 bases and the J gene end by 6 bases; junction bases not matched to a gene: 4. CDR1 is KGHSH and CDR2 is LQKENI in the germline V gene. CDR3 region: CASSPFRTSGNEQFF. As DNA, the CDR3 is TGTGCCAGCTCACCATTTCGGACTAGCGGCAATGAGCAGTTCTTC.

The genes are TRBV29-1 and TRBJ2-5; D gene uncertain. Trimming left V 5 bases short and J 1 base short, with 14 bases between. The CDR3 loop spans 14 amino acids. Germline assignment: CDR1 SQVTM and CDR2 ANQGSEA. This CDR3 is CSVFSGTFQETQYF. CDR3 coding DNA: TGCAGCGTTTTCTCCGGTACCTTCCAAGAGACCCAGTACTTC.

The rearrangement links TRBV7-2 to TRBJ2-6, with D unresolved. From germline, CDR1 is SGHTA and CDR2 FQGNSA. V shed 3 bases and J shed 0 bases, with 6 bases lying between them. The CDR3 loop spans 15 amino acids. The CDR3 nucleotides read TGTGCCAGCAGCTTGCAGGCCTCTGGGGCCAACGTCCTGACTTTC. It is translated as CASSLQASGANVLTF. The full variable domain, completed using reference TRBV7-2 and TRBJ2-6, is GAGVSQSPSNKVTEKGKDVELRCDPISGHTALYWYRQSLGQGLEFLIYFQGNSAPDKSGLPSDRFSAERTGGSVSTLTIQRTQQEDSAVYLCASSLQASGANVLTFGAGSRLTVL.